The 29 T cell receptor beta chains presented below share a single source sample, sequenced in a study of identifying expanded T cells in peripheral blood. TCRdb's copy holds only in-frame clones and misses some; the assay was immunoSEQ multiplex PCR. The table records about 89,000 clones, more than 75% of them present only once. The sequenced material came from blood. The receptors were sampled from a person between 18 and 70 years old in good health.

The rearrangement uses TRBV7-3 and TRBJ2-3, with TRBD1 as a possible D gene (6 bases). The CDR3 extends over 14 amino acids. The ends were cut back, 0 bases at V and 4 bases at J, with 8 bases in the middle. The germline gives CDR1 SGHTA, CDR2 FQGTGA. CDR3 in DNA: TGTGCCAGCAGCTTAACCACAGGGCCAGATACGCAGTATTTT. Its translation is CASSLTTGPDTQYF.

The gene calls are TRBV4-2 and TRBJ1-3, with D possibly TRBD1 on 5 matching bases. V was cut by 0 bases and J by 2 bases, with 11 bases left in between. This CDR3 comprises 16 residues. CDR1 and CDR2 (germline): LGHNA, YNFKEQ. This chain's CDR3 is CASSQDGTGTGNTIYF. The CDR3 region has the DNA TGTGCCAGCAGCCAAGATGGGACTGGAACTGGAAACACCATATATTTT.

As regards this clone: In the same sample, other DNA sequences code for this CDR3. The chain employs TRBV7-8 and TRBJ1-1, with D unclear. V dropped 6 bases and J dropped 4 bases, with 15 bases sitting between them. The germline V gene encodes CDR1 SGHVS and CDR2 FQNEAQ. The CDR3 consists of 14 residues. The CDR3 loop reads CASSPPWGSTEAFF. CDR3 sequence (DNA): TGTGCCAGCAGTCCCCCCTGGGGAAGCACTGAAGCTTTCTTT.

This sequence joins TRBV18 and TRBJ1-5; D perhaps matches TRBD1 (5 bases). The CDR3 consists of 16 residues. Per the germline V gene, CDR1 is KGHSH and CDR2 is LQKENI. V was trimmed by 5 bases and J by 3 bases, leaving 17 bases between them. The CDR3 region is CASSEGRGAANQPQHF. DNA of the CDR3: TGTGCCAGCTCAGAGGGACGTGGGGCAGCCAATCAGCCCCAGCATTTT. Full variable domain (missing parts from reference TRBV18 and TRBJ1-5): NAGVMQNPRHLVRRRGQEARLRCSPMKGHSHVYWYRQLPEEGLKFMVYLQKENIIDESGMPKERFSAEFPKEGPSILRIQQVVRGDSAAYFCASSEGRGAANQPQHFGDGTRLSIL.

The rearrangement joins TRBV25-1 to TRBJ2-3; TRBD2 matches 13 bases. The CDR3 runs 15 residues. CDR1 and CDR2 (germline): MGHDK, SYGVNS. The V and J ends lost 6 bases and 2 bases, in that order; junction bases with no gene match: 2. The CDR3: CASRTSGGFTDTQYF. In DNA form, the CDR3 reads TGTGCCAGCAGGACTAGCGGGGGGTTCACAGATACGCAGTATTTT.

This clone was picked up one time. The chain joins TRBV2 to TRBJ2-1; D call uncertain. V lost 7 bases to trimming and J lost 3 bases, with 10 bases between them. From germline, CDR1 is SNHLY and CDR2 FYNNEI. This CDR3 has 13 residues. The chain's CDR3 is CASTYLGYNEQFF. As DNA, the CDR3 is TGTGCCAGCACATACCTCGGCTACAATGAGCAGTTCTTC.

The V call is TRBV5-4, the J call TRBJ2-1; no firm D call. This CDR3 spans 15 amino acids. The germline V gene has CDR1 SGHNT and CDR2 YYREEE (reference sequence). V lost 4 bases, J lost 0 bases, and 11 bases lay in between. In nucleotides, the CDR3 is TGTGCCAGCAGCCACGACCGGAGCTCCTACAATGAGCAGTTCTTC. As protein: CASSHDRSSYNEQFF.

The chain carries TRBV5-1 and TRBJ1-1; unclear D gene. V was shortened by 2 bases and J by 0 bases, with 11 bases between the two germline ends. The CDR3 loop spans 15 amino acids. CDR1 and CDR2 (germline): SGHRS, YFSETQ. CDR3 region: CASSFLGDLNTEAFF. The DNA for the CDR3 is TGCGCCAGCAGCTTCCTTGGGGATTTGAACACTGAAGCTTTCTTT. Full variable domain (missing parts from reference TRBV5-1 and TRBJ1-1): KAGVTQTPRYLIKTRGQQVTLSCSPISGHRSVSWYQQTPGQGLQFLFEYFSETQRNKGNFPGRFSGRQFSNSRSEMNVSTLELGDSALYLCASSFLGDLNTEAFFGQGTRLTVV.

The CDR3 region is CASSRGDTDMNTEAFF. The CDR3 DNA follows: TGTGCCAGCTCACGGGGAGACACTGACATGAACACTGAAGCTTTCTTT. The V gene is TRBV18, the J gene TRBJ1-1; no clear D. With 4 bases removed from V and 0 bases from J, the gap between germline ends came to 15 bases. The length of the CDR3 is 16 residues. CDR1 KGHSH and CDR2 LQKENI come from the germline V gene.

This CDR3 is CASSRRGQEKVEAFF. In nucleotides, the CDR3 is TGTGCCAGCTCGCGCAGGGGCCAAGAGAAGGTGGAAGCTTTCTTT. The chain links TRBV18 to TRBJ1-1; possibly TRBD1 for D (6 bases). Germline V CDR1 and CDR2: KGHSH, LQKENI. This CDR3 is built from 15 residues. Trimming took off 6 bases at V and 8 bases at J, with 22 bases between the two ends.

The chain joins TRBV5-1 to TRBJ1-3; a possible D gene is TRBD1 (5 bases). Trimming stripped 0 bases from V and 4 bases from J, with 11 bases between. Germline lookup yields CDR1 SGHRS and CDR2 YFSETQ. This CDR3 contains 15 residues. DNA of the CDR3: TGCGCCAGCAGCTTGGCCGCAGGGTTCGGAAACACCATATATTTT. This gives the protein CASSLAAGFGNTIYF. The variable domain in full, with the rest retrieved from reference TRBV5-1 and TRBJ1-3, is KAGVTQTPRYLIKTRGQQVTLSCSPISGHRSVSWYQQTPGQGLQFLFEYFSETQRNKGNFPGRFSGRQFSNSRSEMNVSTLELGDSALYLCASSLAAGFGNTIYFGEGSWLTVV.

The J gene is TRBJ1-1, the V gene TRBV9; D is unresolved. The V and J ends lost 0 bases and 3 bases respectively, with 21 bases between them. There are 18 residues in the CDR3. Germline V CDR1 and CDR2: SGDLS, YYNGEE. CDR3 residues: CASSVDSGDAWGDTEAFF. The CDR3 DNA reads as TGTGCCAGCAGCGTAGATTCCGGTGACGCCTGGGGAGACACTGAAGCTTTCTTT.

The sample holds a few counts of this clone. The chain carries TRBV2 and TRBJ1-2, with 8 bases identical to TRBD1. Germline CDR1 SNHLY, CDR2 FYNNEI. The CDR3 contains 13 residues. V gave up 4 bases and J gave up 4 bases; unmatched junction bases: 2. The CDR3 protein is CASSGTGGYGYTF. Here the CDR3 DNA reads TGTGCCAGCAGTGGTACAGGGGGCTATGGCTACACCTTC.

The CDR3 DNA sequence: TGCAGCGTTGGGTCAGGAGCGGGGGGGCTGGGAAATACGCAGTATTTT. This sequence encodes CSVGSGAGGLGNTQYF. The rearrangement uses TRBV29-1 and TRBJ2-3; 10 positions match TRBD2. CDR1 SQVTM and CDR2 ANQGSEA come from the germline V gene. The ends lost 4 bases at V and 7 bases at J; junction bases unmatched: 14. The CDR3 extends over 16 amino acids.

The CDR3 here is CASSLLAASYEQYF. For the CDR3, the DNA is TGTGCCAGCAGCTTGCTTGCGGCCAGCTACGAGCAGTACTTC. This sequence joins TRBV5-8 and TRBJ2-7, with D unclear. V lost 1 base to trimming and J lost 3 bases, with 11 bases between them. CDR3 size: 14 residues. From germline, CDR1 is SGHTS and CDR2 YDEGEE.

This chain uses TRBV30 with TRBJ1-1; 11 bases fit TRBD1. V was clipped by 2 bases and J by 0 bases; unmatched bases: 5. The CDR3 sequence is 16 residues long. Germline V gives CDR1 GTSNPN, CDR2 SVGIG (reference sequence). CDR3 nucleotide sequence: TGTGCCTGGAGTAGGGGACAGGGGGGTATGAACACTGAAGCTTTCTTT. As protein: CAWSRGQGGMNTEAFF.

The chain's CDR3 is CASSQDSAGKPLNTEAFF. CDR3 bases: TGCGCCAGCAGCCAAGATTCGGCAGGGAAACCTTTGAACACTGAAGCTTTCTTT. The rearrangement links TRBV4-1 to TRBJ1-1; D may be TRBD1 (5 bases). CDR3 length: 18 residues. CDR1 MGHRA and CDR2 YSYEKL come from the germline V gene. The V end was cut by 0 bases, the J end by 0 bases, with 17 bases between.

This chain connects TRBV9 to TRBJ2-7; D gene ambiguous. CDR1 and CDR2 (germline): SGDLS, YYNGEE. V was pared by 1 base and J by 2 bases, with 10 bases between. CDR3 length: 14 amino acids. The CDR3 coding sequence is TGTGCCAGCAGCGTAAGGCCAGAACCCTACGAGCAGTACTTC. Its protein product is CASSVRPEPYEQYF. Full variable domain (remainder filled in from reference TRBV9 and TRBJ2-7): DSGVTQTPKHLITATGQRVTLRCSPRSGDLSVYWYQQSLDQGLQFLIQYYNGEERAKGNILERFSAQQFPDLHSELNLSSLELGDSALYFCASSVRPEPYEQYFGPGTRLTVT.

The chain uses TRBV4-3 and TRBJ1-1, with D unresolved. The CDR3 covers 13 residues. The germline V and J ends were trimmed by 0 bases and 7 bases, with 9 bases remaining between them. The V gene's germline CDR1 is LGHNA and CDR2 YSLEER. DNA for the CDR3: TGCGCCAGCAGCCAAGACGTGGGCCGTGAAGCTTTCTTT. Translation gives CASSQDVGREAFF.

V usage is TRBV5-1 and J usage is TRBJ2-5, with D possibly being TRBD2 (7 bases). CDR3 length equals 14 residues. CDR1 and CDR2 (germline): SGHRS, YFSETQ. The V gene lost 6 bases and the J gene lost 0 bases, with 12 bases spanning the gap. The CDR3, as DNA: TGCGCCAGCACGCTAGGGGGGGACCAAGAGACCCAGTACTTC. Translating it yields CASTLGGDQETQYF.

Here the CDR3 reads CASSSDSQGNYGYTF. CDR3 DNA sequence: TGTGCCAGCAGTTCCGACTCCCAGGGGAACTATGGCTACACCTTC. V usage is TRBV6-5 and J usage is TRBJ1-2, with D perhaps TRBD1 (6 bases). Looked up from germline, CDR1 is MNHEY and CDR2 is SVGAGI. The length of the CDR3 is 15 residues. V lost 4 bases to trimming and J lost 2 bases, with 14 bases between them.

V usage is TRBV7-6 and J usage is TRBJ2-3, with no clear D. Trimming removed 1 base at V and 6 bases at J, with 5 bases between. The CDR3 covers 12 residues. Germline V gene sequence: CDR1 SGHVS, CDR2 FNYEAQ. CDR3 region: CASSLVADTQYF. CDR3 DNA sequence: TGTGCCAGCAGCTTAGTCGCGGATACGCAGTATTTT.

A remark on this clone: One junction end does not reproduce the germline sequence, and a read error may be involved. The chain uses TRBV7-8 and TRBJ2-3, with no clear D. CDR1 SGHVS and CDR2 FQNEAQ come from the germline V gene. The CDR3 has 10 amino acids. CDR3 DNA sequence: TGTGCCAGCAGCATAGATACGCAGTATTTT. This gives the protein CASSIDTQYF.

The chain recombines TRBV19 with TRBJ1-2, with TRBD1 matching 9 bases. J gave up 5 bases and V 7 bases, and 8 bases lay outside the gene matches. Looked up from germline, CDR1 is LNHDA and CDR2 is SQIVND (reference sequence). CDR3 length equals 14 residues. The CDR3 bases are TGTGCCAGTACCGACCCCGGACAGGGGTATGGCTACACCTTC. Translated, it gives CASTDPGQGYGYTF. Complete variable domain (other parts from reference TRBV19 and TRBJ1-2): DGGITQSPKYLFRKEGQNVTLSCEQNLNHDAMYWYRQDPGQGLRLIYYSQIVNDFQKGDIAEGYSVSREKKESFPLTVTSAQKNPTAFYLCASTDPGQGYGYTFGSGTRLTVV.

V usage is TRBV25-1 and J usage is TRBJ2-5; perhaps TRBD1 as D (5 bases). Trimming cost V 4 bases and J 4 bases, with 13 bases left between them. Germline-derived CDR1 and CDR2 are MGHDK and SYGVNS. The CDR3 spans 14 residues. CDR3 nucleotide sequence: TGTGCCAGCAGTGGCCAGGGATTACGAGAGACCCAGTACTTC. This gives the protein CASSGQGLRETQYF.

The chain employs TRBV7-2 and TRBJ1-5; D is ambiguous. CDR1 SGHTA and CDR2 FQGNSA come from the germline V gene. The CDR3 length is 16 residues. Between the trimmed V and J ends, which lost 1 base and 3 bases, there was a span of 13 bases. The CDR3, as DNA: TGTGCCAGCAGCTTAGAGGCGGCGATGATCAATCAGCCCCAGCATTTT. Amino acid sequence: CASSLEAAMINQPQHF.

This clone was found once. The chain is built from TRBV11-3 and TRBJ2-7; D not certain. Germline V lookup: CDR1 SGHNT, CDR2 YENEEA. This CDR3 region has 15 residues. The V end lost 3 bases, the J end lost 3 bases, and 15 bases lay between the germline ends. DNA of the CDR3: TGTGCCAGCAGCTTCGGGCAAAAAAACGGCTACGAGCAGTACTTC. It codes for CASSFGQKNGYEQYF.

V gene TRBV6-5 combines with J gene TRBJ2-7, with D tentatively TRBD2 (7 bases). Germline V gives CDR1 MNHEY, CDR2 SVGAGI. CDR3 length: 15 residues. Trimming left V 5 bases short and J 6 bases short, with 20 bases between. The CDR3 DNA reads TGTGCCAGCAGTAACGGAGGCGGGGGCCACGCCGAGCAGTACTTC. It specifies CASSNGGGGHAEQYF.

The V call is TRBV9, the J call TRBJ1-1; D perhaps matches TRBD1 (6 bases). Germline assignment: CDR1 SGDLS and CDR2 YYNGEE. Trimming pared 0 bases from V and 3 bases from J, leaving 9 bases between. CDR3 length: 14 residues. CDR3 loop: CASSVDRADTEAFF. The DNA of the CDR3 is TGTGCCAGCAGCGTAGACAGGGCCGACACTGAAGCTTTCTTT.